This entry concerns a single T cell receptor beta chain. Its specificity is not known. At one of its ends the junction is not consistent with the germline gene, which may arise from a read error. One entry per CDR3 protein results from TCRdb running MiXCR on the RT-PCR reads. This sample has hundreds of thousands of distinct CDR3 sequences; less than 10% occur once, and the top ten carry 13%. These data originate in a study of response to subunit inactivated influenza vaccine. Study-wide results and limits: Each seasonal influenza vaccination, the authors suggested, recruits few new T cells.

Germline V gives CDR1 MNHNS, CDR2 SASEGT. The CDR3 loop spans 14 amino acids. The TCR originated in a man aged 45 to 75 who received an inactivated influenza vaccine. The source material was PBMCs from blood, sampled roughly 24 months after vaccination. V and J are TRBV6-1 and TRBJ1-1; 7 bases line up with TRBD1. This CDR3 reads CASSEHDRAQESYF. Written as DNA, the CDR3 is TGTGCCAGCAGTGAGCACGACAGGGCCCAAGAATCTTACTTT.